A selection of T cell receptor beta chains follows, all from one sample in a study of shared clonotypes between healthy human individuals. Here immunoSEQ multiplex PCR was the method, and the copy in TCRdb shows in-frame clones only, minus some. The repertoire consists of around 2.1 million clones, with roughly 91% occurring once and the leading ten covering more than 1.5%. Sequencing was carried out using naive CD8+ T cells from PBMCs. These receptors all come from a man in his late teens or twenties in good health. Some clones in this sample may be carry-over from other donors' samples. Each CDR3 is given with its conserved first and last residue. D genes are given only for firm matches. Only some rows state a clone size, as once, few, many or a class for expanded clones.

clone_size	v_call	d_call	j_call	cdr3_aa	cdr3_nt
NA	TRBV7-8	NA	TRBJ2-1	CASSLASGIYNEQFF	TGTGCCAGCAGCTTAGCTAGCGGAATCTACAATGAGCAGTTCTTC
NA	TRBV4-1	NA	TRBJ1-5	CASSRTVGGLNNQPQHF	TGCGCCAGCAGCCGAACCGTAGGGGGGTTGAACAATCAGCCCCAGCATTTT
NA	TRBV6-5	NA	TRBJ2-1	CASSYARVLYNEQFF	TGTGCCAGCAGTTACGCTAGAGTCCTCTACAATGAGCAGTTCTTC
once	TRBV7-9	NA	TRBJ1-5	CASSPDRTNQPQHF	TGTGCCAGCAGCCCAGACCGGACTAATCAGCCCCAGCATTTT
NA	TRBV7-9	TRBD1	TRBJ2-5	CASSPVEGQGYF	TGTGCCAGCAGCCCCGTGGAGGGACAGGGCTACTTC
NA	TRBV19	NA	TRBJ2-3	CASSMRATDTQYF	TGTGCCAGTAGTATGAGGGCAACGGATACGCAGTATTTT
NA	TRBV6-5	NA	TRBJ2-1	CASTDGESNEQFF	TGTGCCAGCACCGACGGGGAGTCCAATGAGCAGTTCTTC
NA	TRBV5-1	NA	TRBJ2-3	CASSLVGVTDPQYF	TGCGCCAGCAGCTTAGTGGGAGTTACGGATCCGCAGTATTTT
once	TRBV7-3	NA	TRBJ2-2	CASSRDAGPGELFF	TGTGCCAGCAGCCGGGACGCGGGCCCCGGGGAGCTGTTTTTT
NA	TRBV27	TRBD1	TRBJ2-2	CASSSTGTGPGTGELFF	TGTGCCAGCAGTTCAACCGGGACAGGTCCTGGCACCGGGGAGCTGTTTTTT
NA	TRBV4-2	TRBD2	TRBJ2-7	CASSQDLREFSYEQYF	TGTGCCAGCAGCCAAGATCTGCGGGAGTTCTCCTACGAGCAGTACTTC
NA	TRBV5-1	TRBD2	TRBJ2-7	CASSLSPTSGSPEQYF	TGCGCCAGCAGCTTGTCCCCTACTAGCGGGAGCCCCGAGCAGTACTTC
few	TRBV2	NA	TRBJ1-1	CASKRLKMNTEAFF	TGTGCCAGCAAAAGACTTAAAATGAACACTGAAGCTTTCTTT
NA	TRBV7-9	TRBD1	TRBJ1-5	CASSTGTGIDQPQHF	TGTGCCAGCAGCACCGGGACAGGGATTGATCAGCCCCAGCATTTT
NA	TRBV19	NA	TRBJ1-5	CASSIDSISAPQHF	TGTGCCAGTAGTATTGACAGCATCTCAGCCCCCCAGCATTTT
NA	TRBV6-6	NA	TRBJ2-7	CASSFGGGGSKYEQYF	TGTGCCAGCAGTTTCGGTGGGGGCGGGAGTAAGTACGAGCAGTACTTC
NA	TRBV7-3	TRBD1	TRBJ2-1	CASSPRQGHYNEQFF	TGTGCCAGCAGCCCTCGACAGGGCCATTACAATGAGCAGTTCTTC
NA	TRBV7-6	NA	TRBJ2-2	CASSSDVEWELFF	TGTGCCAGCAGCTCCGATGTTGAATGGGAGCTGTTTTTT
NA	TRBV19	NA	TRBJ2-2	CASSLWDGLNTGELFF	TGTGCCAGTAGCCTGTGGGACGGTCTGAACACCGGGGAGCTGTTTTTT
NA	TRBV10-3	TRBD2	TRBJ2-1	CAISEVKRGDNEQFF	TGTGCCATCAGTGAGGTCAAGCGGGGAGACAATGAGCAGTTCTTC
NA	TRBV30	TRBD1	TRBJ2-4	CAWSFTGGSGKNIQYF	TGTGCCTGGAGTTTTACAGGGGGCTCGGGCAAAAACATTCAGTACTTC
few	TRBV11-2	NA	TRBJ1-1	CASSLGTEAFF	TGTGCCAGCAGCTTAGGCACTGAAGCTTTCTTT